This is a list of T cell receptor beta chains from one sample in a study of T cells in Graves' hyperthyroidism and ophthalmopathy. TCRdb reprocessed the multiplex PCR reads via MiXCR and lists one record per CDR3 protein. This table has 540,000 or so distinct CDR3 sequences, 46% appearing once. The source material was peripheral blood or thyroid tissue (not recorded which). The receptors derive from an adult woman with Graves' disease, either hyperthyroidism or ophthalmopathy (not recorded which). CDR3s include the opening cysteine and the closing phenylalanine or tryptophan. D genes are given only for firm matches. Size is omitted from some rows. Given values are once, few, many or a class for expanded clones.

>TRBV7-3|many|TRBJ2-5|NA
TGTGCCAGCAGCTTACGACTGCAAGAGACCCAGTACTTC
CASSLRLQETQYF
>TRBV19|many|TRBJ1-5|TRBD1
TGTGCCAGTAGTAGAGGACAGGGCGATCAGCCCCAGCATTTT
CASSRGQGDQPQHF
>TRBV7-8|many|TRBJ2-2|NA
TGTGCCAGCAGCTTAAGGGCGGGAACCGGGGAGCTGTTTTTT
CASSLRAGTGELFF
>TRBV20-1|many|TRBJ2-7|TRBD2
TGCAGTGCTAGCCTAGCGGGAGTGAACTACGAGCAGTACTTC
CSASLAGVNYEQYF
>TRBV10-1|NA|TRBJ2-2|TRBD2
TGTGCCAGCAGCTCTGGACTAGCGGGGGCTTCTGGGGAGCTGTTTTTT
CASSSGLAGASGELFF
>TRBV19|NA|TRBJ1-2|TRBD1
TGTGCCAGTAGTACCGGACAGGGGTGGAATGGCTACACCTTC
CASSTGQGWNGYTF
>TRBV12-3/TRBV12-4|many|TRBJ2-7|TRBD1
TGTGCCAGCAGCCGGATAACCGGGACAGGCCCCTACGAGCAGTACTTC
CASSRITGTGPYEQYF
>TRBV9|NA|TRBJ1-5|NA
TGTGCCAGCAGCAGACGAGAAAATCAGCCCCAGCATTTT
CASSRRENQPQHF
>TRBV7-2|many|TRBJ1-2|NA
TGTGCCAGCAGCTTAGCGACCGGTTTTATGAGGGGCTACACCTTC
CASSLATGFMRGYTF
>TRBV5-1|many|TRBJ1-2|NA
TGCGCCAGCAGCCCGGACACCCCCCGTCGTGGCTACACCTTC
CASSPDTPRRGYTF
>TRBV7-2|NA|TRBJ2-7|NA
TGTGCCAGCAGCTCCGGTGACAGGTCCTCCTACGAGCAGTACTTC
CASSSGDRSSYEQYF
>TRBV7-2|once|TRBJ2-7|NA
TGTGCCAGCAGCTTAGACGCGAAGTCCTACGAGCAGTACTTC
CASSLDAKSYEQYF
>TRBV20-1|many|TRBJ1-1|NA
TGCAGTGCGAGGGGAGGGCCGGGGGACACTGAAGCTTTCTTT
CSARGGPGDTEAFF
>TRBV25-1|few|TRBJ2-2|NA
TGTGCCAGCAGTTTATGGGAACCCGGGGAGCTGTTTTTT
CASSLWEPGELFF
>TRBV7-3|many|TRBJ2-6|NA
TGTGCCAGCACCCCTGGGCGCGGCGCTGGGGCCAACGTCCTGACTTTC
CASTPGRGAGANVLTF
>TRBV11-2|many|TRBJ2-7|NA
TGTGCCAGCAGCTTAAAGGACGAGCAGTACTTC
CASSLKDEQYF
>TRBV15|many|TRBJ1-1|NA
TGTGCCACCAGCAGACCCGGGACTCTAAGGGGCACTGAAGCTTTCTTT
CATSRPGTLRGTEAFF
>TRBV9|many|TRBJ1-5|NA
TGTGCCAGCAGCCTGAATGTGGATCAGCCCCAGCATTTT
CASSLNVDQPQHF
>TRBV15|many|TRBJ2-7|NA
TGTGCCACCAGCAGAGTAGGGGGAGACTTCGCCGGGGGGTACGAGCAGTACTTC
CATSRVGGDFAGGYEQYF
>TRBV12-3/TRBV12-4|NA|TRBJ2-5|NA
TGTGCCAGCAGTGCCCGGCAGGAAGAGACCCAGTACTTC
CASSARQEETQYF
>TRBV7-9|NA|TRBJ2-7|NA
TGTGCCAGCAGTCCTGACAGTCTAGCGAATGGCGAGCAGTACTTC
CASSPDSLANGEQYF
>TRBV10-3|NA|TRBJ2-3|TRBD2
TGTGCCATAGATAGCGGGAGGTTTGCAGATACGCAGTATTTT
CAIDSGRFADTQYF
>TRBV20-1|few|TRBJ2-5|NA
TGCAGTGCTAGCCAGGACCAAGAGACCCAGTACTTC
CSASQDQETQYF